The 28 T cell receptor beta chains in this list originate from one sample, sequenced in a study of T cell repertoires in cytomegalovirus infection. No antigen has been identified for these receptors. TCRdb itself ran the reads through MiXCR, one entry per CDR3 protein. The sample lists about a million distinct CDR3 sequences, approximately 33% occurring once. The specimen comprised cultured CD8+ T cells from PBMCs, sampled from culture after CMV antigen stimulation. These receptors originate from a human donor in good health (CMV status not recorded). Some clones in this sample may be carry-over from other donors' samples.

The table lists this clonotype with a few counts. V usage is TRBV7-8 and J usage is TRBJ2-3, with a tentative D call TRBD1 (6 bases). In germline, CDR1 is SGHVS, CDR2 FQNEAQ. V lost 4 bases and J 2 bases, leaving 10 bases between the germline ends. The CDR3 contains 14 residues. CDR3 nucleotide sequence: TGTGCCAGCAGCTATGACAGGAACACAGATACGCAGTATTTT. Translated: CASSYDRNTDTQYF.

In DNA, the CDR3 is TGTGCCAGCAATTCCGCTAGCAGCAGCACAGATACGCAGTATTTT. This sequence encodes CASNSASSSTDTQYF. V gene TRBV28 combines with J gene TRBJ2-3, with a possible D match to TRBD2 (5 bases). With 7 bases removed from V and 0 bases from J, the gap between germline ends came to 14 bases. The V gene's germline CDR1 is MDHEN and CDR2 SYDVKM. The CDR3 runs 15 residues.

This clonotype was detected a few times. The chain couples TRBV5-8 to TRBJ2-1, with 8 bases that match TRBD2. V lost 1 base, J lost 5 bases, and 8 bases stayed unmatched. The CDR3 is 16 residues long. Germline V gene sequence: CDR1 SGHTS, CDR2 YDEGEE. The CDR3 sequence is CASSLTRGGPHNEQFF. CDR3 DNA: TGTGCCAGCAGCTTGACCCGCGGGGGGCCCCACAATGAGCAGTTCTTC. The complete variable domain, with remaining parts taken from reference TRBV5-8 and TRBJ2-1, reads EAGVTQSPTHLIKTRGQQATLRCSPISGHTSVYWYQQALGLGLQFLLWYDEGEERNRGNFPPRFSGRQFPNYSSELNVNALELEDSALYLCASSLTRGGPHNEQFFGPGTRLTVL.

This clonotype has at least ten counts. This chain joins TRBV7-8 and TRBJ2-1; a weak D match, TRBD1 (5 bases). The CDR3 has 16 residues. The germline V and J ends were trimmed by 1 base and 8 bases, with 18 bases remaining between them. Per the germline V gene, CDR1 is SGHVS and CDR2 is FQNEAQ. CDR3 loop: CASSLVAGQRLDEQFF. CDR3 coding DNA: TGTGCCAGCAGCTTAGTGGCAGGGCAAAGATTAGATGAGCAGTTCTTC. Full variable domain (remainder filled in from reference TRBV7-8 and TRBJ2-1): GAGVSQSPRYKVAKRGQDVALRCDPISGHVSLFWYQQALGQGPEFLTYFQNEAQLDKSGLPSDRFFAERPEGSVSTLKIQRTQQEDSAVYLCASSLVAGQRLDEQFFGPGTRLTVL.

This chain connects TRBV3-1 to TRBJ2-7; D not certain. The CDR3 is 14 amino acids. Germline CDR1 LGHDT, CDR2 YNNKEL (reference sequence). Trimming cost V 1 base and J 2 bases, with 9 bases left between them. The CDR3 is CASSQVALTYEQYF. In nucleotides, the CDR3 is TGTGCCAGCAGCCAAGTGGCGCTTACCTACGAGCAGTACTTC.

V usage is TRBV7-9 and J usage is TRBJ2-2; D gene ambiguous. V dropped 6 bases and J dropped 6 bases, with 5 bases sitting between them. Looked up from germline, CDR1 is SEHNR and CDR2 is FQNEAQ (reference sequence). The CDR3 loop spans 11 amino acids. The CDR3 bases are TGTGCCAGCAGGACCTCCGGGGAGCTGTTTTTT. Protein: CASRTSGELFF.

This clonotype was counted between two and nine times. The V and J genes are TRBV6-2 or TRBV6-3 and TRBJ2-7; no firm D call. CDR3 length equals 16 residues. V lost 0 bases, J lost 1 base, and 13 bases lay in between. Germline V CDR1 and CDR2: MNHEY, SVGEGT. The CDR3 is CASSYSSPGRSYEQYF. As DNA, the CDR3 is TGTGCCAGCAGTTACTCAAGCCCTGGTCGATCCTACGAGCAGTACTTC.

This clonotype came up many times. The rearrangement joins TRBV7-6 to TRBJ2-3; perhaps D is TRBD1 or TRBD2 (5 bases each). CDR3 length: 16 amino acids. The V and J ends lost 1 base and 1 base respectively, with 12 bases between them. Germline-derived CDR1 and CDR2 are SGHVS and FNYEAQ. CDR3 residues: CASSLDLGVGTDTQYF. CDR3 bases: TGTGCCAGCAGCTTAGACCTGGGGGTAGGCACAGATACGCAGTATTTT.

V and J are TRBV28 and TRBJ1-2; 7 bases map to TRBD1. CDR3 length: 15 residues. Germline CDR1 and CDR2: MDHEN and SYDVKM. Unmatched junction bases numbered 3, after V lost 2 bases and J lost 0 bases. CDR3 sequence: CASSLGQATNYGYTF. In nucleotides, the CDR3 is TGTGCCAGCAGTTTAGGACAGGCAACTAACTATGGCTACACCTTC.

The chain joins TRBV6-6 to TRBJ1-1; maybe TRBD1 (5 bases). CDR1 and CDR2 from the germline V gene are MNHNY and SVGAGI (reference sequence). V was pared by 1 base and J by 7 bases, with 10 bases between. This CDR3 has 13 residues. The DNA of the CDR3 is TGTGCCAGCAGTTACTTAAGGGGTGTTGAAGCTTTCTTT. Its protein is CASSYLRGVEAFF.

A few counts support this clonotype. The J gene is TRBJ1-3, the V gene TRBV10-3; unclear D gene. The CDR3 is 16 residues long. Germline values: CDR1 ENHRY, CDR2 SYGVKD. The germline V and J ends were trimmed by 4 bases and 0 bases, with 13 bases remaining between them. CDR3 DNA sequence: TGTGCCATCAGTGGGACTCTCAGCGGCTCTGGAAACACCATATATTTT. Translated, it gives CAISGTLSGSGNTIYF.

This clonotype was seen at least ten times. V and J are TRBV7-9 and TRBJ1-2, with no clear D. V gave up 4 bases and J gave up 5 bases, with 20 bases separating them. CDR3 length equals 16 residues. In germline, CDR1 is SEHNR, CDR2 FQNEAQ (reference sequence). CDR3 coding DNA: TGTGCCAGCAGCTCCATCAACAGCGGCGGCTGGTATGGCTACACCTTC. It is translated as CASSSINSGGWYGYTF. Full variable domain (outside the CDR3, taken from reference TRBV7-9 and TRBJ1-2): DTGVSQNPRHKITKRGQNVTFRCDPISEHNRLYWYRQTLGQGPEFLTYFQNEAQLEKSRLLSDRFSAERPKGSFSTLEIQRTEQGDSAMYLCASSSINSGGWYGYTFGSGTRLTVV.

The table lists this clonotype with a few counts. J is TRBJ2-5 and V is TRBV20-1; D perhaps matches TRBD2 (7 bases). The germline V and J ends were trimmed by 2 bases and 4 bases, with 23 bases remaining between them. The germline gives CDR1 DFQATT, CDR2 SNEGSKA (reference sequence). CDR3 length: 17 residues. This CDR3 is CSARWGAKRGSGETQYF. The CDR3 nucleotides are TGCAGTGCTAGATGGGGGGCGAAGCGGGGATCGGGAGAGACCCAGTACTTC.

This clonotype occurred a few times. J is TRBJ2-1 and V is TRBV7-9; TRBD1 agrees at 7 bases. The trim removed 1 base at V and 7 bases at J, leaving 7 bases unmatched. CDR1 and CDR2 from the germline V gene are SEHNR and FQNEAQ (reference sequence). CDR3 length equals 15 residues. As DNA, the CDR3 is TGTGCCAGCAGCTTAGTTGCTACAGGGGCAAATGAGCAGTTCTTC. Encoded protein: CASSLVATGANEQFF.

In its sample, this clonotype was seen a few times. CDR3 loop: CASSGYRGDGYTF. As DNA, the CDR3 is TGTGCCAGCAGCGGGTACCGGGGTGACGGCTACACCTTC. V is TRBV9 and J is TRBJ1-2, with D unresolved. The V gene lost 3 bases and the J gene lost 8 bases, with 14 bases spanning the gap. This CDR3 has 13 residues. Per the germline V gene, CDR1 is SGDLS and CDR2 is YYNGEE.

This clonotype was observed a handful of times. The gene calls are TRBV6-6 and TRBJ2-1, with D perhaps being TRBD1 or TRBD2 (5 bases each). The germline V and J ends were trimmed by 2 bases and 7 bases, with 15 bases remaining between them. The germline V gene has CDR1 MNHNY and CDR2 SVGAGI (reference sequence). The CDR3 totals 15 residues. The CDR3 DNA sequence: TGTGCCAGCAGTTACGAGGGGTGGCCTGGGAATGAGCAGTTCTTC. Translated, it gives CASSYEGWPGNEQFF.

This clonotype was seen more than once but under ten times. The chain links TRBV5-4 to TRBJ1-1, with D unresolved. V lost 5 bases to trimming and J lost 3 bases, with 8 bases between them. This CDR3 has 12 residues. Germline-derived CDR1 and CDR2 are SGHNT and YYREEE (reference sequence). CDR3 coding DNA: TGTGCCAGCAGTTGGCAATACACTGAAGCTTTCTTT. Its protein product is CASSWQYTEAFF.

This clonotype was seen many times. The chain has TRBV7-6 and TRBJ2-5, with D tentatively TRBD2 (6 bases). The V gene's germline CDR1 is SGHVS and CDR2 FNYEAQ. Deletions cut 2 bases from V and 0 bases from J, with 10 bases between. The CDR3 totals 15 residues. The CDR3 protein is CASSLLATYQETQYF. CDR3 DNA: TGTGCCAGCAGCTTACTAGCGACGTACCAAGAGACCCAGTACTTC.

This clonotype was detected a few times. V gene TRBV20-1 combines with J gene TRBJ2-7; 7 nucleotides match TRBD1. There are 13 residues in the CDR3. V lost 6 bases, J lost 2 bases, and 7 bases stayed unmatched. The germline CDR1 and CDR2 sequences are DFQATT and SNEGSKA (reference sequence). The CDR3 coding sequence is TGCAGTGCCTGGACAGGCGCTACCTACGAGCAGTACTTC. Its translation is CSAWTGATYEQYF.

Of note for this clonotype: This may arise from a read error, as a much more abundant clone is one base away. The chain couples TRBV7-8 to TRBJ2-2; 7 nucleotides align to TRBD2. The germline V gene has CDR1 SGHVS and CDR2 FQNEAQ. The CDR3 contains 16 residues. V shed 7 bases, J shed 4 bases, and the junction held 12 bases outside the gene matches. The CDR3 reads CASNPWEGTSTGELFF. In DNA, the CDR3 is TGTGCCAGCAACCCGTGGGAGGGGACTTCCACCGGGGAGCTGTTTTTT.

This clonotype was picked up a small number of times. The rearrangement links TRBV24-1 to TRBJ2-3; maybe TRBD1 (5 bases). CDR1 and CDR2 from the germline V gene are KGHDR and SFDVKD. This CDR3 region has 16 residues. The V end lost 3 bases, the J end lost 3 bases, and 15 bases lay between the germline ends. The DNA of the CDR3 is TGTGCCACCAGTGATGATGACAGACTCGGTACAGATACGCAGTATTTT. Protein sequence: CATSDDDRLGTDTQYF.

The chain employs TRBV6-1 and TRBJ1-2, with D hard to call. Per the germline V gene, CDR1 is MNHNS and CDR2 is SASEGT. The CDR3 runs to 16 residues. V lost 3 bases to trimming and J lost 4 bases, with 18 bases between them. The CDR3 protein is CASSDSTDRRSYGYTF. As DNA, the CDR3 is TGTGCCAGCAGTGATTCCACGGACCGCCGATCCTATGGCTACACCTTC.

This clonotype has at least ten counts. V usage is TRBV7-6 and J usage is TRBJ2-1; weak D call: TRBD2 (7 bases). The V end was cut by 5 bases, the J end by 1 base, with 18 bases between. The CDR3 runs to 17 residues. Per the germline V gene, CDR1 is SGHVS and CDR2 is FNYEAQ. The CDR3 DNA reads TGTGCCAGCAGCAACCGGGGGGCGGGGGAATCCTACAATGAGCAGTTCTTC. It specifies CASSNRGAGESYNEQFF.

The rearrangement uses TRBV29-1 and TRBJ2-1, with 9 bases aligning to TRBD2. V lost 6 bases, J lost 6 bases, and 6 bases stayed unmatched. The CDR3 contains 13 residues. Per the germline V gene, CDR1 is SQVTM and CDR2 is ANQGSEA. The CDR3 is CSVWSGGPNEQFF. As DNA, the CDR3 is TGCAGCGTGTGGAGCGGGGGGCCCAATGAGCAGTTCTTC.

The chain combines TRBV28 with TRBJ1-6; D is perhaps TRBD1 (5 bases). The CDR3 is 14 residues long. V lost 2 bases and J 7 bases, leaving 9 bases between the germline ends. Germline CDR1 MDHEN, CDR2 SYDVKM. The CDR3 loop reads CASSLEGVNSPLHF. The CDR3 nucleotides are TGTGCCAGCAGTTTAGAAGGGGTAAATTCACCCCTCCACTTT.

The V and J genes are TRBV6-1 and TRBJ1-2, with D perhaps TRBD1 (6 bases). CDR3 size: 15 residues. CDR1 is MNHNS and CDR2 is SASEGT in the germline V gene. Trimming stripped 5 bases from V and 1 base from J, with 14 bases between. Here the CDR3 reads CASSSRQDHNYGYTF. Written as DNA, the CDR3 is TGTGCCAGCAGTTCCCGACAGGACCATAACTATGGCTACACCTTC.

The chain uses TRBV5-6 and TRBJ2-5; 9 bases fit TRBD1. V shed 3 bases, J shed 4 bases, and the junction held 7 bases outside the gene matches. The CDR3 has 15 residues. Germline CDR1 is SGHDT and CDR2 is YYEEEE. CDR3 sequence (DNA): TGTGCCAGCAGCTCCGGGACAGGGTACGGAGAGACCCAGTACTTC. Its protein is CASSSGTGYGETQYF. Full variable domain (remainder filled in from reference TRBV5-6 and TRBJ2-5): DAGVTQSPTHLIKTRGQQVTLRCSPKSGHDTVSWYQQALGQGPQFIFQYYEEEERQRGNFPDRFSGHQFPNYSSELNVNALLLGDSALYLCASSSGTGYGETQYFGPGTRLLVL.

This clonotype occurred a few times. V gene TRBV27 combines with J gene TRBJ1-5; D remains ambiguous. The CDR3 spans 14 residues. Germline CDR1 MNHEY, CDR2 SMNVEV (reference sequence). V lost 2 bases and J lost 7, with 12 bases in between. The CDR3 DNA reads TGTGCCAGCAGTTTAGGGTCGGGCCGGCAGCCCCAGCATTTT. It yields the protein CASSLGSGRQPQHF.